The next 5 T cell receptor beta chains were all read from a single sample in a study of T cell responses to AZD1222 COVID-19 vaccine. Clones were sequenced by immunoSEQ multiplex PCR, and TCRdb holds only the in-frame ones, with some missing. The sample has 65,000 to 90,000 clones, roughly 87% seen once. The sample in question was peripheral blood, obtained 28 days after the second AZD1222 dose. The source of these receptors is an adult who received the AZD1222 COVID-19 vaccine.

The rearrangement joins TRBV7-2 to TRBJ2-3, with 10 bases that match TRBD2. Germline trimming cut 5 bases from V and 5 bases from J; bases unmatched to any gene: 7. CDR3 size: 15 residues. Germline loops: CDR1 SGHTA, CDR2 FQGNSA. This chain's CDR3 is CASSPSGRAVDTQYF. For the CDR3, the DNA is TGTGCCAGCAGCCCCAGCGGGAGGGCCGTAGATACGCAGTATTTT.

This CDR3 reads CASSPMTGINEKLFF. The CDR3 nucleotides are TGTGCCAGCAGTCCGATGACGGGAATTAATGAAAAACTGTTTTTT. V is TRBV28 and J is TRBJ1-4; D uncertain. The germline V gene has CDR1 MDHEN and CDR2 SYDVKM. The CDR3 runs to 15 residues. V was pared by 5 bases and J by 4 bases, with 14 bases between.

The chain carries TRBV11-3 and TRBJ1-1; D is unresolved. CDR3 length: 14 amino acids. V was shortened by 2 bases and J by 2 bases, with 9 bases between the two germline ends. The V gene's germline CDR1 is SGHNT and CDR2 YENEEA. The CDR3 sequence is CASSLQAPNTEAFF. The CDR3 DNA reads as TGTGCCAGCAGCTTACAGGCACCTAACACTGAAGCTTTCTTT.

The chain couples TRBV16 to TRBJ1-5, with 7 bases that match TRBD1. V was clipped by 6 bases and J by 5 bases; unmatched bases: 4. This CDR3 comprises 13 residues. The germline CDR1 and CDR2 sequences are KGHSY and FQNENV. The CDR3 sequence is CASRHRGDQPQHF. CDR3 DNA sequence: TGTGCCAGCAGACACAGGGGCGATCAGCCCCAGCATTTT.

The chain has TRBV27 and TRBJ2-1, with TRBD1 as a possible D gene (6 bases). The germline CDR1 and CDR2 sequences are MNHEY and SMNVEV (reference sequence). The V and J ends lost 6 bases and 6 bases respectively, with 9 bases between them. The CDR3 covers 12 residues. The CDR3 DNA reads as TGTGCCAGCAGCCGGACAGCCAATGAGCAGTTCTTC. Its protein is CASSRTANEQFF.